The 26 T cell receptor beta chains in this list originate from one sample, sequenced in a study of human T cells and chemical hapten exposure. Documented time point: pre-sensitization, week 0. The treatment is: therapeutic diphenylcyclopropenone sensitization with weekly scalp DPC. TCRdb ran MiXCR on the RACE reads and lists one entry per CDR3 protein. Of fewer than 300,000 distinct CDR3 sequences listed, 7.5% to 8% are singletons. The source was whole blood, collected in connection with sensitization to the hapten diphenylcyclopropenone (DPC). The source is a young man with alopecia areata. Some clones in this sample may be carry-over from other donors' samples.

This clonotype was seen a few times. This chain connects TRBV28 to TRBJ1-2, with TRBD1 as a possible D gene (5 bases). V lost 9 bases, J lost 1 base, and 12 bases lay in between. The CDR3 loop spans 13 amino acids. Germline CDR1 reads MDHEN; CDR2 reads SYDVKM. CDR3: CASAGALNYGYTF. Written as DNA, the CDR3 is TGTGCCAGTGCCGGGGCCCTTAACTATGGCTACACCTTC.

This clonotype has a count of ten or more. The chain couples TRBV7-2 to TRBJ1-5; D gene uncertain. From germline, CDR1 is SGHTA and CDR2 FQGNSA. V shed 1 base and J shed 0 bases, with 7 bases lying between them. The CDR3 runs to 15 residues. CDR3 protein: CASSLVGGSNQPQHF. The CDR3 DNA sequence: TGTGCCAGCAGCTTAGTCGGCGGTAGCAATCAGCCCCAGCATTTT.

In DNA, the CDR3 is TGTGCCAGCAGTCCGTCTTCAATGTCGACTAGTTTGAGGAATTCACCCCTCCACTTT. Translating gives CASSPSSMSTSLRNSPLHF. This chain joins TRBV27 and TRBJ1-6; D call uncertain. The CDR3 consists of 19 residues. Looked up from germline, CDR1 is MNHEY and CDR2 is SMNVEV (reference sequence). V shed 5 bases and J shed 7 bases, with 27 bases lying between them.

The chain recombines TRBV6-4 with TRBJ2-7; the D gene is possibly TRBD2 (6 bases). The CDR3 sequence is 14 residues long. Germline CDR1 reads MRHNA; CDR2 reads SNTAGT. V was clipped by 9 bases and J by 0 bases, with 15 bases between them. CDR3 sequence: CASWEEDYSYEQYF. The CDR3 nucleotides read TGTGCCAGTTGGGAGGAGGACTACTCCTACGAGCAGTACTTC.

This clonotype was recorded many times. This rearrangement joins TRBV28 to TRBJ1-1; D remains unclear. The CDR3 runs 15 residues. The V end was cut by 4 bases, the J end by 1 base, with 13 bases between. Per the germline V gene, CDR1 is MDHEN and CDR2 is SYDVKM. CDR3 DNA sequence: TGTGCCAGCAGTTCCCCCGAGAAGGGGAACACTGAAGCTTTCTTT. Translated: CASSSPEKGNTEAFF.

The chain links TRBV11-2 to TRBJ2-4; no firm D call. V dropped 1 base and J dropped 0 bases, with 10 bases sitting between them. This CDR3 comprises 16 residues. Germline V CDR1 and CDR2: SGHAT, FQNNGV. The CDR3 is CASSLVITLAKNIQYF. The CDR3 DNA follows: TGTGCCAGCAGCTTAGTTATTACCTTAGCCAAAAACATTCAGTACTTC.

The sample holds many counts of this clonotype. V gene TRBV19 combines with J gene TRBJ1-5; TRBD1 might be the D (5 bases). Trimming removed 9 bases at V and 1 base at J, with 19 bases between. Looked up from germline, CDR1 is LNHDA and CDR2 is SQIVND (reference sequence). This CDR3 has 16 residues. In DNA, the CDR3 is TGTGCCAGCAAATTCAGGGAGGCAAGGAGCAATCAGCCCCAGCATTTT. It codes for CASKFREARSNQPQHF. Looking up the rest from reference TRBV19 and TRBJ1-5 gives the full variable domain: DGGITQSPKYLFRKEGQNVTLSCEQNLNHDAMYWYRQDPGQGLRLIYYSQIVNDFQKGDIAEGYSVSREKKESFPLTVTSAQKNPTAFYLCASKFREARSNQPQHFGDGTRLSIL.

This clonotype has at least ten counts. The chain couples TRBV7-2 to TRBJ1-1, with 8 nucleotides matching TRBD1. Germline-derived CDR1 and CDR2 are SGHTA and FQGNSA. Germline trimming cut 5 bases from V and 11 bases from J; bases unmatched to any gene: 4. This CDR3 comprises 11 residues. The CDR3 nucleotides are TGTGCCAGCAGCCAGGGGGCTGGCGCTTTCTTT. Its protein product is CASSQGAGAFF.

This clonotype occurred a few times. The genes are TRBV14 and TRBJ1-4, with 7 bases fitting TRBD1. The CDR3 consists of 16 residues. Looked up from germline, CDR1 is SGHDN and CDR2 is FVKESK. With 2 bases clipped from V and 1 base from J, the junction kept 4 bases outside the gene matches. CDR3 region: CASSQRYRGTNEKLFF. The CDR3 coding sequence is TGTGCCAGCAGCCAACGGTACAGGGGAACTAATGAAAAACTGTTTTTT.

The table lists this clonotype with a few counts. The chain carries TRBV28 and TRBJ2-2; possibly TRBD1 or TRBD2 for D (5 bases each). From germline, CDR1 is MDHEN and CDR2 SYDVKM. This CDR3 has 15 residues. V shed 10 bases and J shed 3 bases, with 18 bases lying between them. The CDR3 nucleotides read TGTGCCACGGGGCGGTCTTCCCTGGACACCGGGGAGCTGTTTTTT. Translating it yields CATGRSSLDTGELFF.

In its sample, this clonotype was seen many times. This chain uses TRBV7-8 with TRBJ2-1; D might be TRBD2 (5 bases). This CDR3 spans 13 amino acids. CDR1 is SGHVS and CDR2 is FQNEAQ in the germline V gene. V was cut by 2 bases and J by 10 bases, with 12 bases left in between. The CDR3 coding sequence is TGTGCCAGCAGCTTACCCGGGAACCCCGAGCAGTTCTTC. It specifies CASSLPGNPEQFF.

This clonotype has only a few counts. This chain joins TRBV7-2 and TRBJ2-5; unclear D gene. The CDR3 loop spans 13 amino acids. Trimming pared 1 base from V and 2 bases from J, leaving 5 bases between. Germline V CDR1 and CDR2: SGHTA, FQGNSA. CDR3 in DNA: TGTGCCAGCAGCTTAGAACAGCAAGAGACCCAGTACTTC. Translated, it gives CASSLEQQETQYF.

The genes are TRBV5-1 and TRBJ2-1; possible D gene TRBD1, 5 bases. The V end lost 5 bases, the J end lost 9 bases, and 18 bases lay between the germline ends. CDR1 SGHRS and CDR2 YFSETQ come from the germline V gene. This CDR3 has 14 amino acids. This chain's CDR3 is CASSPLQARGEQFF. In nucleotides, the CDR3 is TGCGCCAGCAGTCCTCTCCAGGCTAGGGGTGAGCAGTTCTTC.

The V and J genes are TRBV6-6 and TRBJ1-2; 7 nucleotides align to TRBD1. CDR3 size: 16 residues. J lost 5 bases, V lost 5 bases, and 14 bases had no gene match. The germline gives CDR1 MNHNY, CDR2 SVGAGI (reference sequence). CDR3 residues: CASSLPGQLLLYGYTF. The CDR3 bases are TGTGCCAGCAGTCTCCCGGGACAGCTTCTCCTTTATGGCTACACCTTC.

This clonotype was counted at least ten times. The CDR3 DNA is TGTGCCAGCAGTTACGGACCTACCTACGAGCAGTACGTC. This sequence encodes CASSYGPTYEQYV. The gene calls are TRBV6-6 and TRBJ2-7; D call uncertain. The length of the CDR3 is 13 residues. CDR1 is MNHNY, CDR2 SVGAGI, per germline (reference sequence). V lost 2 bases and J lost 2, with 7 bases in between.

This clonotype was observed a few times. The rearrangement links TRBV7-2 to TRBJ2-3; no clear D. Germline loops: CDR1 SGHTA, CDR2 FQGNSA. The CDR3 has 13 residues. V was clipped by 6 bases and J by 4 bases, with 11 bases between them. The DNA of the CDR3 is TGTGCCAGCAGTTCCCGATGGGCAGATACGCAGTATTTT. Translation gives CASSSRWADTQYF.

The rearrangement links TRBV4-1 to TRBJ2-7; 9 bases line up with TRBD1. The germline V gene has CDR1 MGHRA and CDR2 YSYEKL. The CDR3 totals 14 residues. Trimming took 5 bases from V and 3 from J; bases not matched to a gene: 5. CDR3 coding DNA: TGCGCCAGCAGCAAACCGGGACAGGGCTACGAGCAGTACTTC. Translation gives CASSKPGQGYEQYF.

This clonotype was picked up a small number of times. The CDR3 protein is CSVGLDDYEQYF. The CDR3 DNA is TGCAGCGTTGGCCTGGATGACTACGAGCAGTACTTC. This chain links TRBV29-1 with TRBJ2-7; D is undetermined. The length of the CDR3 is 12 residues. The germline V and J ends were trimmed by 4 bases and 3 bases, with 10 bases remaining between them. The germline V gene encodes CDR1 SQVTM and CDR2 ANQGSEA.

This clonotype was counted many times. The chain has TRBV5-1 and TRBJ1-3; D uncertain. The CDR3 spans 15 residues. Trimming removed 0 bases at V and 0 bases at J, with 7 bases between. Germline assignment: CDR1 SGHRS and CDR2 YFSETQ. The CDR3 protein is CASSLDGNSGNTIYF. The CDR3 nucleotides read TGCGCCAGCAGCTTGGACGGTAACTCTGGAAACACCATATATTTT.

The CDR3, as DNA: TGCAGCGTACCGGGACAGGGTCCCTACGAGCAGTACTTC. It encodes CSVPGQGPYEQYF. This sequence joins TRBV29-1 and TRBJ2-7; 9 bases line up with TRBD1. The CDR3 is 13 amino acids. V dropped 6 bases and J dropped 2; count of bases not matched to a gene: 5. Germline V gene data show CDR1 as SQVTM and CDR2 as ANQGSEA.

This clonotype came up many times. The chain recombines TRBV12-3 or TRBV12-4 with TRBJ2-1, with D tentatively TRBD1 (5 bases). The ends were cut back, 5 bases at V and 4 bases at J, with 6 bases in the middle. The CDR3 is made up of 12 amino acids. This chain's CDR3 is CASSRQYNEQFF. Written as DNA, the CDR3 is TGTGCCAGCAGTCGACAGTACAATGAGCAGTTCTTC.

This clonotype was found many times. V and J are TRBV4-3 and TRBJ1-2, with TRBD1 as a possible D gene (5 bases). This CDR3 region has 14 residues. Per germline, CDR1 LGHNA and CDR2 YSLEER. The germline V and J ends were trimmed by 3 bases and 2 bases, with 10 bases remaining between them. The chain's CDR3 is CASSQVQDNYGYTF. For the CDR3, the DNA is TGCGCCAGCAGCCAGGTACAGGACAACTATGGCTACACCTTC.

This chain joins TRBV7-2 and TRBJ2-3, with TRBD1 matching over 8 bases. After removal of 3 bases from V and 7 bases from J, the junction contained 12 bases not matched to a gene. Germline V gives CDR1 SGHTA, CDR2 FQGNSA. CDR3 size: 16 residues. The CDR3 nucleotides are TGTGCCAGCAGCTTTTCCGGGACAGGCTCTTACAATACGCAGTATTTT. Its protein is CASSFSGTGSYNTQYF.

This chain links TRBV6-1 with TRBJ2-3; 11 bases agree with TRBD2. The CDR3 consists of 16 residues. J was trimmed by 3 bases and V by 1 base; bases with no gene match: 3. The germline gives CDR1 MNHNS, CDR2 SASEGT. For the CDR3, the DNA is TGTGCCAGCAGTGAAGTAGCGGGGGGGAGAACAGATACGCAGTATTTT. Translation: CASSEVAGGRTDTQYF.

This chain connects TRBV4-2 to TRBJ1-1; 8 positions match TRBD1. This CDR3 spans 13 amino acids. CDR1 is LGHNA, CDR2 YNFKEQ, per germline. Germline trimming cut 1 base from V and 10 bases from J; bases unmatched to any gene: 5. Here the CDR3 reads CASSQGTDRAAFF. CDR3 bases: TGTGCCAGCAGCCAAGGGACGGACAGGGCAGCTTTCTTT.

A single count supports this clonotype. The chain links TRBV7-2 to TRBJ2-3; TRBD2 agrees at 8 bases. Germline V gene lookup returns CDR1 SGHTA and CDR2 FQGNSA. V shed 2 bases, J shed 3 bases, and the junction held 4 bases outside the gene matches. The CDR3 loop spans 15 amino acids. The CDR3 coding sequence is TGTGCCAGCAGCTTACACGGGGGGGTAACAGATACGCAGTATTTT. Translating it yields CASSLHGGVTDTQYF.